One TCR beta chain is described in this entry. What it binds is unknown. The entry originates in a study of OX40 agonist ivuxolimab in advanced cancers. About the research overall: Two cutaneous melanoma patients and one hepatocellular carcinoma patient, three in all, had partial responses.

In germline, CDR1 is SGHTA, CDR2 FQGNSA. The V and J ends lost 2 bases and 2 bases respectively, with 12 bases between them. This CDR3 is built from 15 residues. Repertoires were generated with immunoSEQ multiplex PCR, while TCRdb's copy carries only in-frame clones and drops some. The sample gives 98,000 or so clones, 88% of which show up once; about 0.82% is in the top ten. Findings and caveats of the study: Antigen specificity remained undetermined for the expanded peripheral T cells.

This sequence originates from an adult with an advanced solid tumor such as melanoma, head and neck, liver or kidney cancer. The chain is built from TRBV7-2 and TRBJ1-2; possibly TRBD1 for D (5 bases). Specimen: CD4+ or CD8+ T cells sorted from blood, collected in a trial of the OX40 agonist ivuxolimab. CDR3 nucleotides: TGTGCCAGCAGCTTATGGTCAGGGCCCAACTATGGCTACACCTTC. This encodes CASSLWSGPNYGYTF.